Below, 6 T cell receptor beta chains from the same sample are listed, as sequenced in a study of radiation and T cells in renal cell carcinoma. Time point: blood 4 weeks post-SBRT, at nephrectomy. The treatment: 15 Gy SBRT to primary tumor, nephrectomy 4 weeks later. Assay: immunoSEQ multiplex PCR; the TCRdb copy retains only in-frame clones and omits some. The top ten clones hold around 11% of a sample with fewer than 200,000 clones, roughly nine tenths of them seen once. Material: blood, obtained from a patient whose treatment included radiotherapy and nephrectomy. These receptor sequences come from a woman in her forties or fifties with renal cell carcinoma.

The chain employs TRBV9 and TRBJ1-6; D might be TRBD1 (6 bases). The CDR3 spans 16 residues. Germline values: CDR1 SGDLS, CDR2 YYNGEE. V lost 0 bases and J lost 8, with 15 bases in between. The CDR3 DNA reads TGTGCCAGCAGCGTAGCTCCCAGGGGTCCGGATTCACCCCTCCACTTT. Amino acid sequence: CASSVAPRGPDSPLHF.

The chain carries TRBV5-5 and TRBJ1-4; possible D gene TRBD1, 6 bases. Between the trimmed V and J ends, which lost 0 bases and 5 bases, there was a span of 17 bases. This CDR3 spans 17 amino acids. CDR1 and CDR2 (germline): SGHKS, YYEKEE (reference sequence). The CDR3 loop is CASSLGVPGQLNEKLFF. DNA for the CDR3: TGTGCCAGCAGCTTGGGGGTACCGGGACAACTCAATGAAAAACTGTTTTTT.

The genes are TRBV4-1 and TRBJ2-7, with a possible D match to TRBD2 (5 bases). V lost 2 bases and J lost 6, with 14 bases in between. CDR1 MGHRA and CDR2 YSYEKL come from the germline V gene. The CDR3 runs to 14 residues. DNA of the CDR3: TGCGCCAGCAGCCAAACCGGGGTCGGAGGCGAGCAGTACTTC. It specifies CASSQTGVGGEQYF.

This clone was seen once. This chain connects TRBV7-2 to TRBJ2-2; D is ambiguous. Trimming left V 10 bases short and J 0 bases short, with 12 bases between. The CDR3 consists of 14 residues. CDR1 is SGHTA, CDR2 FQGNSA, per germline. CDR3 loop: CAMPGYSNTGELFF. The CDR3 coding sequence is TGTGCCATGCCGGGCTACTCGAACACCGGGGAGCTGTTTTTT.

A few counts support this clone. The chain employs TRBV7-2 and TRBJ1-3; D call uncertain. This CDR3 contains 14 residues. Germline CDR1 reads SGHTA; CDR2 reads FQGNSA. The V end was cut by 3 bases, the J end by 2 bases, with 8 bases between. DNA for the CDR3: TGTGCCAGCAGCTTTTGGCTCCCTGGAAACACCATATATTTT. Translation gives CASSFWLPGNTIYF. Based on the CDR3 plus reference TRBV7-2 and TRBJ1-3, the full variable domain is GAGVSQSPSNKVTEKGKDVELRCDPISGHTALYWYRQSLGQGLEFLIYFQGNSAPDKSGLPSDRFSAERTGGSVSTLTIQRTQQEDSAVYLCASSFWLPGNTIYFGEGSWLTVV.

The chain employs TRBV19 and TRBJ1-5, with D perhaps TRBD1 (6 bases). Germline V gene lookup returns CDR1 LNHDA and CDR2 SQIVND (reference sequence). V was cut by 5 bases and J by 2 bases, with 13 bases left in between. This CDR3 comprises 15 residues. CDR3 region: CASSPLRGGNQPQHF. The CDR3 DNA is TGTGCCAGTAGTCCCCTGAGGGGGGGCAATCAGCCCCAGCATTTT.